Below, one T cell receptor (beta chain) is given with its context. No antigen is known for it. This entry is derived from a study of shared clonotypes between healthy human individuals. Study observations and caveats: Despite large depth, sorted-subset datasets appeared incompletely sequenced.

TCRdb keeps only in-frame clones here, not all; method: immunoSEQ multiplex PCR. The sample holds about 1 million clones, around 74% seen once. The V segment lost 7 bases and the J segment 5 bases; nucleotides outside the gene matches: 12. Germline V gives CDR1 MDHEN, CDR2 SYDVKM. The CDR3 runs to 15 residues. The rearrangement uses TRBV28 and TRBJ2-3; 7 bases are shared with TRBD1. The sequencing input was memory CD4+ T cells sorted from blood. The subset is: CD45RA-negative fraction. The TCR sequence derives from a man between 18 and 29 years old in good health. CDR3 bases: TGTGCCAGCAATGGAAGGGGGCAACATCGAGATACGCAGTATTTT. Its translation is CASNGRGQHRDTQYF.